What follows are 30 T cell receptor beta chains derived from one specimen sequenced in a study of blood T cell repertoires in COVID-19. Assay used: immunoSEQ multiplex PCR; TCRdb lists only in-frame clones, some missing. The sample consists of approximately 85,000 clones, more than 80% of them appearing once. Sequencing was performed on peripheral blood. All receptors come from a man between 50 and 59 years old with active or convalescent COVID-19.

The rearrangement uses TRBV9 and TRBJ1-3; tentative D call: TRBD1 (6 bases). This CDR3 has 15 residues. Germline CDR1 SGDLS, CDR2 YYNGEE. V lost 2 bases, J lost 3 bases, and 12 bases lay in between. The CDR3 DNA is TGTGCCAGCAGCGTTTTAGGGGGATTTGGAAACACCATATATTTT. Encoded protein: CASSVLGGFGNTIYF.

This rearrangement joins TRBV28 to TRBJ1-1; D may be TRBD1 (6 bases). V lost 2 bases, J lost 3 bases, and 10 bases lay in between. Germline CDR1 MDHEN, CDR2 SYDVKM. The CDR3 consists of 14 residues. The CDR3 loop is CASSLIRGYTEAFF. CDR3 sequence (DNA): TGTGCCAGCAGTTTAATTAGGGGGTACACTGAAGCTTTCTTT.

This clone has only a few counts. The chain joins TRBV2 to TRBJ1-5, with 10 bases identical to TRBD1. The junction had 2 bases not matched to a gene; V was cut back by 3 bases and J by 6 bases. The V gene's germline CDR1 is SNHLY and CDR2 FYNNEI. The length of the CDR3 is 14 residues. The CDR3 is CASSEGQGSQPQHF. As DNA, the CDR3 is TGTGCCAGCAGTGAGGGACAGGGGAGTCAGCCCCAGCATTTT.

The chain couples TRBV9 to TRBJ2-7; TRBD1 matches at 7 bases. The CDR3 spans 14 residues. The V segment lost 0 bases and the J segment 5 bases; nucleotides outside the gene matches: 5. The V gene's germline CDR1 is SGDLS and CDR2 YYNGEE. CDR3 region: CASSVEGDSDEQYF. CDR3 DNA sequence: TGTGCCAGCAGCGTAGAGGGGGACAGTGACGAGCAGTACTTC.

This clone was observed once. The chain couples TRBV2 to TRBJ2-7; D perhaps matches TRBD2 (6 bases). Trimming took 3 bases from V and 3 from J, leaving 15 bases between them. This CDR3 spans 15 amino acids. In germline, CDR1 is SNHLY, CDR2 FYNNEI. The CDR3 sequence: CASSDSLAKGYEQYF. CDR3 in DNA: TGTGCCAGCAGTGACAGCCTAGCGAAAGGCTACGAGCAGTACTTC.

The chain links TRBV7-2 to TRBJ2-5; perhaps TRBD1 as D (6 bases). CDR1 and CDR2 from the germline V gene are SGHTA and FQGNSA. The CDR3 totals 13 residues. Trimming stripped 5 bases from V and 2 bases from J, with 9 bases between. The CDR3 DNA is TGTGCCAGCAGCCCGGACAGACAAGAGACCCAGTACTTC. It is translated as CASSPDRQETQYF. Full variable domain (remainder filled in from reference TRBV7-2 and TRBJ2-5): GAGVSQSPSNKVTEKGKDVELRCDPISGHTALYWYRQSLGQGLEFLIYFQGNSAPDKSGLPSDRFSAERTGGSVSTLTIQRTQQEDSAVYLCASSPDRQETQYFGPGTRLLVL.

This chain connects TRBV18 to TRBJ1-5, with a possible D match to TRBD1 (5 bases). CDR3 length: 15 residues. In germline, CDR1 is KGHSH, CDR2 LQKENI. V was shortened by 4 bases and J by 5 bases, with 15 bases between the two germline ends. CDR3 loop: CASSLERDGYQPQHF. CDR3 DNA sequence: TGTGCCAGCTCACTGGAGCGGGACGGTTATCAGCCCCAGCATTTT.

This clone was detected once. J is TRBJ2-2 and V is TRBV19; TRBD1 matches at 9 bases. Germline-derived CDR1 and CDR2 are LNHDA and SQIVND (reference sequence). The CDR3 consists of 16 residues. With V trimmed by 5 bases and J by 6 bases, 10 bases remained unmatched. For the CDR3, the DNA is TGTGCCAGTAGTTCTCGGACAGGGGTTTATGCCGGGGAGCTGTTTTTT. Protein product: CASSSRTGVYAGELFF.

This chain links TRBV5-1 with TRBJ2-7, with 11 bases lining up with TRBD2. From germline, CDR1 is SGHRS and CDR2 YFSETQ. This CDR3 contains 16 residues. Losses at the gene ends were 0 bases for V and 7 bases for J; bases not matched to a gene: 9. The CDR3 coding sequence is TGCGCCAGCAGCTTGGAAACTAGCGGGAGATGGGGAGAGCAGTACTTC. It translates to CASSLETSGRWGEQYF. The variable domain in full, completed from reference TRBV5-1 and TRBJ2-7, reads KAGVTQTPRYLIKTRGQQVTLSCSPISGHRSVSWYQQTPGQGLQFLFEYFSETQRNKGNFPGRFSGRQFSNSRSEMNVSTLELGDSALYLCASSLETSGRWGEQYFGPGTRLTVT.

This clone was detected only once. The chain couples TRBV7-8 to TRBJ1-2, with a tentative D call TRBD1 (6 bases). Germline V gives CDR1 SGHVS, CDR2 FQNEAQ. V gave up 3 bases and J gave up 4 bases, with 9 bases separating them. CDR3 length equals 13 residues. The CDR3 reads CASSFPRGYGYTF. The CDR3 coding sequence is TGTGCCAGCAGCTTCCCCAGGGGCTATGGCTACACCTTC. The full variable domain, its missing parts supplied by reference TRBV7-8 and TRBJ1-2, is GAGVSQSPRYKVAKRGQDVALRCDPISGHVSLFWYQQALGQGPEFLTYFQNEAQLDKSGLPSDRFFAERPEGSVSTLKIQRTQQEDSAVYLCASSFPRGYGYTFGSGTRLTVV.

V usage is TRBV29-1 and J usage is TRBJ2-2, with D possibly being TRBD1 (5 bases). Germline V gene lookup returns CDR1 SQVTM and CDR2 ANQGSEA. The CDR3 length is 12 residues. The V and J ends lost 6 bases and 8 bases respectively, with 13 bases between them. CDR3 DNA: TGCAGCGTAGACCGTAGGGGAGGGGAGCTGTTTTTT. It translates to CSVDRRGGELFF.

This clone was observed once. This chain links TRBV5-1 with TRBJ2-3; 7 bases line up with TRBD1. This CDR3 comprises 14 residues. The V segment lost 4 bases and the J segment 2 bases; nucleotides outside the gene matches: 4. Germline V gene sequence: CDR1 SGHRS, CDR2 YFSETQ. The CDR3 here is CASSPGQYTDTQYF. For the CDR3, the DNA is TGCGCCAGCAGCCCGGGACAGTACACAGATACGCAGTATTTT.

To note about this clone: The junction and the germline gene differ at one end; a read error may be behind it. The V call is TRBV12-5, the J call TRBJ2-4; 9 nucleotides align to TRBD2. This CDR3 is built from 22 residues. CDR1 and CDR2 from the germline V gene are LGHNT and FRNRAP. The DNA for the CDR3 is TGTGCTCGTGGTTTGGTCGCAGGGCGCCGTTTGGCGGGGGGGCGGGTCAAAAACATTCAGTACTTC. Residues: CARGLVAGRRLAGGRVKNIQYF.

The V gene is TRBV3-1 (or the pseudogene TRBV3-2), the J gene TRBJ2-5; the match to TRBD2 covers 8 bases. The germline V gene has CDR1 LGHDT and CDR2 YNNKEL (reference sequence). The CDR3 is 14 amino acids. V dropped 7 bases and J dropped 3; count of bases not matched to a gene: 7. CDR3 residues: CASITAGGKETQYF. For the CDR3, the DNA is TGTGCCAGCATCACCGCGGGGGGAAAAGAGACCCAGTACTTC.

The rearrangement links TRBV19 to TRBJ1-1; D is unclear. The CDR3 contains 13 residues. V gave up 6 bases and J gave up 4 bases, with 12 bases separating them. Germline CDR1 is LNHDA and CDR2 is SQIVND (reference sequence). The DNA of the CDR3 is TGTGCCAGTAGAGAGGATCGGCTCACTGAAGCTTTCTTT. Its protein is CASREDRLTEAFF.

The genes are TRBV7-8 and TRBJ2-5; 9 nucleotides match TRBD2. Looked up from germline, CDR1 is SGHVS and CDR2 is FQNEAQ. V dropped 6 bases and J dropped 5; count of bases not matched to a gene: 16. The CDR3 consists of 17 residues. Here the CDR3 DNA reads TGTGCCAGCAGTAGGGGCGGTAGCGGGAGTCGCGGGGAGACCCAGTACTTC. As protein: CASSRGGSGSRGETQYF.

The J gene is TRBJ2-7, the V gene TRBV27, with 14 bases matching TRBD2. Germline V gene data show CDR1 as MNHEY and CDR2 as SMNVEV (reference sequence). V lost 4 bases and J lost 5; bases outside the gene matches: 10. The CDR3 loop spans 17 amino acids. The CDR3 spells CASSSPGLAGVMDEQYF. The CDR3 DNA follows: TGTGCCAGCAGTTCTCCGGGACTAGCGGGAGTGATGGACGAGCAGTACTTC.

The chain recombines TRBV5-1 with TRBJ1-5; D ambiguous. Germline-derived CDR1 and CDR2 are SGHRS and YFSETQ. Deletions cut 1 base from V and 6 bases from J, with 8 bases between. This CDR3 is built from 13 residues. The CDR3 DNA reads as TGCGCCAGCAGCTTGAGGGAGGGTCAGCCCCAGCATTTT. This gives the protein CASSLREGQPQHF.

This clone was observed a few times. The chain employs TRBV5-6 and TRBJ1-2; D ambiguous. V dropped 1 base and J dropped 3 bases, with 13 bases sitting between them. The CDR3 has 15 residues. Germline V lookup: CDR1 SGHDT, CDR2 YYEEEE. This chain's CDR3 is CASSLYRDGDYGYTF. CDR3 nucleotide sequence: TGTGCCAGCAGCTTGTATCGGGATGGTGACTATGGCTACACCTTC.

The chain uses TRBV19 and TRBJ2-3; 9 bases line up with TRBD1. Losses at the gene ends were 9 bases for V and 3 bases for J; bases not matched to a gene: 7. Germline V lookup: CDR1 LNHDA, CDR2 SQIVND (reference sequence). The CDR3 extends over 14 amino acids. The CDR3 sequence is CASKTGGETDTQYF. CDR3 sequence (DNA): TGTGCCAGCAAAACAGGGGGCGAGACAGATACGCAGTATTTT.

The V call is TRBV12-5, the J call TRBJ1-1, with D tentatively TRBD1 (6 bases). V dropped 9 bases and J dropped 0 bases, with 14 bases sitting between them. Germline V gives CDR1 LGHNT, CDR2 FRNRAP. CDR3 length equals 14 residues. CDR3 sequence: CASGGGSMNTEAFF. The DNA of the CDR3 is TGTGCTAGCGGGGGGGGCAGCATGAACACTGAAGCTTTCTTT.

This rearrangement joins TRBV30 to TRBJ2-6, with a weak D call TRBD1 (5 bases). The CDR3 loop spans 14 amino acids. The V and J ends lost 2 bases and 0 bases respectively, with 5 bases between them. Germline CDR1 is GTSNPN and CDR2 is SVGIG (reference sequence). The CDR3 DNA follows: TGTGCCTGGAGTCAGGGCTCTGGGGCCAACGTCCTGACTTTC. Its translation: CAWSQGSGANVLTF.

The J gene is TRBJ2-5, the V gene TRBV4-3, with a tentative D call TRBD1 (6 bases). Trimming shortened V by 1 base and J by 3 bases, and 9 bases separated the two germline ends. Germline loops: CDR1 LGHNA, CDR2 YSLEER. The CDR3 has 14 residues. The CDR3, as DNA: TGCGCCAGCAGCCAAGTCGAGGGGGAAGAGACCCAGTACTTC. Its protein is CASSQVEGEETQYF.

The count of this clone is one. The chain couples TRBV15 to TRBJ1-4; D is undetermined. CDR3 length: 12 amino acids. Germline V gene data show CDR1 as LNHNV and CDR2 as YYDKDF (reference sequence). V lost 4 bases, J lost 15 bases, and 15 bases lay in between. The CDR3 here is CATSIDHGRLFF. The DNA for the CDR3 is TGTGCCACCAGCATAGACCATGGGCGCTTGTTTTTT.

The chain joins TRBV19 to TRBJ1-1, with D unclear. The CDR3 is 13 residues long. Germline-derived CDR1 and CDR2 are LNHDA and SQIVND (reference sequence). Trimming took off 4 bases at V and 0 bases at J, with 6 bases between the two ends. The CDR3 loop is CASSTTVNTEAFF. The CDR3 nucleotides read TGTGCCAGTAGTACAACTGTGAACACTGAAGCTTTCTTT.

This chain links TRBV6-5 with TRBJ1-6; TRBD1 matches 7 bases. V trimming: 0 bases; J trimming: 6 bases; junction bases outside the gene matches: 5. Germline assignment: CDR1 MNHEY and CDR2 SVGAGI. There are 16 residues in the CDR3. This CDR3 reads CASSYSTGNLNSPLHF. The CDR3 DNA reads TGTGCCAGCAGTTACTCGACAGGGAACCTTAATTCACCCCTCCACTTT.

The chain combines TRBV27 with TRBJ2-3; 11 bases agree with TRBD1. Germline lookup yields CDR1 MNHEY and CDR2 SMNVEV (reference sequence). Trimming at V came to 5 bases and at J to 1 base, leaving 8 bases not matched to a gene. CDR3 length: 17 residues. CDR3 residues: CASSEGQGVRGTDTQYF. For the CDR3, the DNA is TGTGCCAGCAGTGAGGGACAGGGGGTTAGAGGCACAGATACGCAGTATTTT.

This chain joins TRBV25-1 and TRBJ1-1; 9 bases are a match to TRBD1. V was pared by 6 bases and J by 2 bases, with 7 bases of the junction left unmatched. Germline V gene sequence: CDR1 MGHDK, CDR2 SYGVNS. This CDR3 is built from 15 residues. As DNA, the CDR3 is TGTGCCAGCAGGCCCAGGACAGGGGACAACACTGAAGCTTTCTTT. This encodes CASRPRTGDNTEAFF.

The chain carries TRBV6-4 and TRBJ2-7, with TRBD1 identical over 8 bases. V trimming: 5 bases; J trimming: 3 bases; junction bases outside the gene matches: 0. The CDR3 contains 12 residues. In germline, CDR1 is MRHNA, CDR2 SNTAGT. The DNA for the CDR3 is TGTGCCAGCAGTACAGGGGGCTACGAGCAGTACTTC. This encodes CASSTGGYEQYF.

CDR3 in DNA: TGTGCCAGCAGCAGCAGGACAGGGCGGTCGCAGCCCCAGCATTTT. Protein sequence: CASSSRTGRSQPQHF. The J gene is TRBJ1-5, the V gene TRBV11-2; TRBD1 matches at 8 bases. Trimming at V came to 5 bases and at J to 7 bases, leaving 10 bases not matched to a gene. The CDR3 has 15 residues. Germline V gene lookup returns CDR1 SGHAT and CDR2 FQNNGV.